The clone carrying this TCR beta chain showed up many times. What it recognizes is unknown. Noted time point: longitudinal time-point 2. It was from 2 million PBMCs stored at -80 C that the unsorted libraries were obtained. Via MiXCR, TCRdb re-called the 5' RACE reads, giving one row per CDR3 protein. Of about 80,000 distinct CDR3 sequences in the sample, 4.5% to 7.5% were seen once. The data stem from a study of neurological immune-mediated disorders. Broader study findings: Grouping of repertoires by phylogeny put those of 18 of 34 multiple sclerosis patients into a single related-CDR3 cluster, a possible signature.

This clonotype was obtained from a woman in her sixties with multiple sclerosis. The sample taken for sequencing was PBMCs.

The CDR3 nucleotides are TGCAGCGTTGAGTGGCCGGGGGCGCGGGATGAGACCCAGTACTTC. It is translated as CSVEWPGARDETQYF. V usage is TRBV29-1 and J usage is TRBJ2-5; the D call may be TRBD1 or TRBD2 (6 bases each). This CDR3 spans 15 amino acids. V lost 3 bases to trimming and J lost 5 bases, with 19 bases between them. Germline V gene sequence: CDR1 SQVTM, CDR2 ANQGSEA.